Following are 21 T cell receptor beta chains from one sample sequenced in a study of chemoradiotherapy in HPV16-positive cancers. Assay: immunoSEQ multiplex PCR; the TCRdb copy retains only in-frame clones and omits some. Of 25,000 to 30,000 clones listed, about 92% are singletons. The material sequenced was blood, taken from a patient who underwent chemoradiotherapy. The receptors shown here come from a human donor with HPV-associated anogenital cancer.

This clone was found once. This rearrangement joins TRBV18 to TRBJ2-1; TRBD1 might be the D (5 bases). This CDR3 is 16 amino acids long. With 3 bases removed from V and 4 bases from J, the gap between germline ends came to 16 bases. The germline CDR1 and CDR2 sequences are KGHSH and LQKENI. CDR3 nucleotides: TGTGCCAGCTCACCGCCGTGGGGCGCTATATACAATGAGCAGTTCTTC. Translated: CASSPPWGAIYNEQFF.

The chain joins TRBV7-9 to TRBJ2-2; 7 bases align to TRBD2. V dropped 4 bases and J dropped 5; count of bases not matched to a gene: 13. Germline assignment: CDR1 SEHNR and CDR2 FQNEAQ (reference sequence). The CDR3 sequence is 17 residues long. The DNA for the CDR3 is TGTGCCAGCAGCTATCGACCGGGGAGGGAATCGACCGGGGAGCTGTTTTTT. Its protein is CASSYRPGRESTGELFF.

The chain has TRBV7-9 and TRBJ1-1; D is possibly TRBD1 (5 bases). V gave up 8 bases and J gave up 1 base, with 14 bases separating them. In germline, CDR1 is SEHNR, CDR2 FQNEAQ (reference sequence). The CDR3 length is 14 residues. The CDR3 loop is CASGGQTANTEAFF. DNA of the CDR3: TGTGCCAGCGGAGGCCAGACAGCGAACACTGAAGCTTTCTTT.

The gene calls are TRBV5-4 and TRBJ1-4, with 9 bases identical to TRBD1. The V gene's germline CDR1 is SGHNT and CDR2 YYREEE (reference sequence). This CDR3 contains 17 residues. The J segment lost 5 bases and the V segment lost 2 bases, leaving 10 bases of the junction unmatched. The CDR3: CASSLLGYGTGNEKLFF. DNA of the CDR3: TGTGCCAGCAGCTTATTAGGATACGGGACAGGGAATGAAAAACTGTTTTTT.

The chain is built from TRBV6-6 and TRBJ1-2; possible D gene TRBD1, 5 bases. V lost 7 bases to trimming and J lost 6 bases, with 15 bases between them. Germline V gene sequence: CDR1 MNHNY, CDR2 SVGAGI (reference sequence). The CDR3 is made up of 13 amino acids. This chain's CDR3 is CASTPQGPNGYTF. DNA for the CDR3: TGTGCCAGCACCCCGCAGGGACCTAATGGCTACACCTTC.

This chain links TRBV19 with TRBJ2-3; possibly TRBD2 for D (5 bases). The CDR3 consists of 14 residues. Germline V gene lookup returns CDR1 LNHDA and CDR2 SQIVND (reference sequence). V shed 5 bases and J shed 4 bases, with 13 bases lying between them. The CDR3 bases are TGTGCCAGTAGTTTGAGTCCTAGCCCAGATACGCAGTATTTT. This gives the protein CASSLSPSPDTQYF.

The chain has TRBV29-1 and TRBJ2-1; D might be TRBD1 (5 bases). This CDR3 comprises 15 residues. V shed 3 bases and J shed 7 bases, with 19 bases lying between them. The V gene's germline CDR1 is SQVTM and CDR2 ANQGSEA. CDR3 sequence (DNA): TGCAGCGTTGATGGGGTGACAGATCAAGAGAATGAGCAGTTCTTC. The encoded protein is CSVDGVTDQENEQFF.

The V call is TRBV13, the J call TRBJ2-7; the match to TRBD1 covers 7 bases. The junction had 6 bases not matched to a gene; V was cut back by 4 bases and J by 0 bases. Germline V CDR1 and CDR2: PRHDT, FYEKMQ (reference sequence). This CDR3 contains 15 residues. Written as DNA, the CDR3 is TGTGCCAGCAGCTCTAGTAGGACAGGCTCCTACGAGCAGTACTTC. Its translation: CASSSSRTGSYEQYF.

This clone was observed a single time. The chain couples TRBV2 to TRBJ1-2; TRBD1 agrees at 8 bases. Germline lookup yields CDR1 SNHLY and CDR2 FYNNEI. The CDR3 totals 14 residues. The junction had 7 bases not matched to a gene; V was cut back by 6 bases and J by 4 bases. CDR3 sequence: CASSIGQGAYGYTF. CDR3 coding DNA: TGTGCCAGCAGCATCGGACAGGGCGCCTATGGCTACACCTTC.

This chain uses TRBV19 with TRBJ2-7, with D hard to call. Germline V gives CDR1 LNHDA, CDR2 SQIVND (reference sequence). V was trimmed by 3 bases and J by 5 bases, leaving 11 bases between them. The CDR3 is made up of 13 amino acids. This chain's CDR3 is CASSISAADEQYF. The CDR3 nucleotides are TGTGCCAGTAGTATTTCTGCGGCGGACGAGCAGTACTTC.

A few counts support this clone. The chain uses TRBV7-2 and TRBJ1-2; D is possibly TRBD1 (6 bases). Germline CDR1 SGHTA, CDR2 FQGNSA. The CDR3 is made up of 16 amino acids. Trimming removed 0 bases from V and 4 bases from J, with 15 bases in between. The CDR3 loop reads CASSLAPDSSVYGYTF. CDR3 DNA sequence: TGTGCCAGCAGCTTAGCGCCGGACAGTAGTGTCTATGGCTACACCTTC.

This chain uses TRBV18 with TRBJ2-1, with 9 bases aligning to TRBD1. Germline V CDR1 and CDR2: KGHSH, LQKENI. Losses at the gene ends were 5 bases for V and 4 bases for J; bases not matched to a gene: 6. CDR3 length: 15 residues. The CDR3 loop is CASSLQGARYNEQFF. Here the CDR3 DNA reads TGTGCCAGCTCATTACAGGGGGCGAGATACAATGAGCAGTTCTTC.

This chain uses TRBV4-1 with TRBJ1-1, with unresolved D. Trimming took off 0 bases at V and 4 bases at J, with 21 bases between the two ends. Germline CDR1 is MGHRA and CDR2 is YSYEKL. The CDR3 is 18 amino acids. The CDR3 bases are TGCGCCAGCAGCCAAGATGGGTATCAGGACTCAAGGGCCACTGAAGCTTTCTTT. Encoded protein: CASSQDGYQDSRATEAFF.

Details on this clone: Germline is not matched at one junction end, which may reflect a read error. The chain recombines TRBV15 with TRBJ2-3; D is uncertain. There are 15 residues in the CDR3. Germline V gene sequence: CDR1 LNHNV, CDR2 YYDKDF (reference sequence). The CDR3 spells CVTSRERTPTDTQYF. As DNA, the CDR3 is TGTGTCACCAGCAGAGAAAGGACCCCCACAGATACGCAGTATTTT.

V usage is TRBV7-2 and J usage is TRBJ1-6; tentative D call: TRBD1 (5 bases). The CDR3 length is 13 residues. V shed 3 bases and J shed 8 bases, with 8 bases lying between them. Germline V gives CDR1 SGHTA, CDR2 FQGNSA. The CDR3 loop is CASSFVQDSPLHF. The DNA of the CDR3 is TGTGCCAGCAGCTTTGTACAGGATTCACCCCTCCACTTT.

The chain couples TRBV27 to TRBJ2-7; no clear D gene. Germline CDR1 and CDR2: MNHEY and SMNVEV (reference sequence). V lost 1 base and J lost 3, with 7 bases in between. The CDR3 is 13 residues long. The CDR3 DNA reads as TGTGCCAGCAGTTTATTGGGGATCTACGAGCAGTACTTC. Protein: CASSLLGIYEQYF.

Turning to this clone: A junction end diverges from the germline sequence, so it may reflect a read error. The chain carries TRBV7-7 and TRBJ2-2, with a tentative D call TRBD1 (5 bases). The V gene's germline CDR1 is SSHAT and CDR2 FNYEAQ (reference sequence). The CDR3 is 14 amino acids. The CDR3 sequence: CASSRQSSTGELFF. CDR3 in DNA: TGTGCTAGCAGCAGACAGTCGAGCACCGGGGAGCTGTTTTTT.

The chain uses TRBV4-1 and TRBJ2-1, with TRBD2 identical over 10 bases. Per germline, CDR1 MGHRA and CDR2 YSYEKL. With V trimmed by 4 bases and J by 0 bases, 15 bases remained unmatched. This CDR3 comprises 20 residues. Written as DNA, the CDR3 is TGCGCCAGCAGCCCGAGAGGGGGTAGCGGGGGGCAGGGCTCCTACAATGAGCAGTTCTTC. This translates into CASSPRGGSGGQGSYNEQFF.

The rearrangement uses TRBV6-5 and TRBJ2-1; 13 bases are shared with TRBD2. With V trimmed by 6 bases and J by 12 bases, 2 bases remained unmatched. The CDR3 is made up of 12 amino acids. Per the germline V gene, CDR1 is MNHEY and CDR2 is SVGAGI. In nucleotides, the CDR3 is TGTGCCAGCAGCACTAGCGGGAGGGGGCAGTTCTTC. It codes for CASSTSGRGQFF.

The V and J genes are TRBV28 and TRBJ1-1; 7 positions match TRBD1. Trimming cost V 6 bases and J 4 bases; bases outside gene matches: 8. This CDR3 has 14 amino acids. Germline CDR1 and CDR2: MDHEN and SYDVKM. CDR3 sequence: CASSRRQGGTEAFF. Written as DNA, the CDR3 is TGTGCCAGCAGCCGACGACAGGGCGGCACTGAAGCTTTCTTT.

This clone was detected a few times. The chain recombines TRBV29-1 with TRBJ2-7; 8 nucleotides match TRBD1. In germline, CDR1 is SQVTM, CDR2 ANQGSEA. CDR3 length equals 15 residues. V lost 1 base and J lost 2; bases outside the gene matches: 7. CDR3: CSVEVPVGQAYEQYF. CDR3 DNA sequence: TGCAGCGTTGAAGTCCCGGTGGGACAGGCCTACGAGCAGTACTTC.